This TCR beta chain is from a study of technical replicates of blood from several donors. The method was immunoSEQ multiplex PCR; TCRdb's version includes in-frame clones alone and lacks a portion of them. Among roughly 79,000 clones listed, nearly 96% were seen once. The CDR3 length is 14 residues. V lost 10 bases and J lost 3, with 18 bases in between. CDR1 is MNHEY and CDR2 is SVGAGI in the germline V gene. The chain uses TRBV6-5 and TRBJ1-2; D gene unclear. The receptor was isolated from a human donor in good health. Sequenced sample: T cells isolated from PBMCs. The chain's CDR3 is CATRQEGTDYGYTF. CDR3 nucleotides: TGTGCCACCCGGCAGGAGGGTACGGACTATGGCTACACCTTC.